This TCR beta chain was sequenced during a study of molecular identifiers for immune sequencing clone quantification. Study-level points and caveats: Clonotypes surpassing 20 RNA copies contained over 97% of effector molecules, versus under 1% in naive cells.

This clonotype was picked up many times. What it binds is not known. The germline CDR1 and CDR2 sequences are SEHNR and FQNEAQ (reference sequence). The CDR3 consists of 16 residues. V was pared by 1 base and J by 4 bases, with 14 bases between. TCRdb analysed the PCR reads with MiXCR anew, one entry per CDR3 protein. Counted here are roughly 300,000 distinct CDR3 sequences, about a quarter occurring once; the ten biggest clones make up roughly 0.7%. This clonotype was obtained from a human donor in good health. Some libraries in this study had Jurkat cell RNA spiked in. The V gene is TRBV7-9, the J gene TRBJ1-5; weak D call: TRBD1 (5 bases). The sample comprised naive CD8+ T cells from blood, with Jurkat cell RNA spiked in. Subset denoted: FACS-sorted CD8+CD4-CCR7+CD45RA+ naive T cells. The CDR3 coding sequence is TGTGCCAGCAGCTTAGTTATGGGCCAGGGTAATCAGCCCCAGCATTTT. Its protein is CASSLVMGQGNQPQHF.